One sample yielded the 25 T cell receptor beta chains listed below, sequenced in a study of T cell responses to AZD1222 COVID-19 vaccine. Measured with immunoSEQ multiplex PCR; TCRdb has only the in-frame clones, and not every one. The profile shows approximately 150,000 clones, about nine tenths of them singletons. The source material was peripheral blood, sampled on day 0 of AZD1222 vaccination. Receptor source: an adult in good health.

CDR3: CASSGGGLAGKGASYEQYF. CDR3 DNA sequence: TGCGCCAGCAGCGGTGGGGGACTAGCGGGGAAGGGCGCTTCCTACGAGCAGTACTTC. This chain joins TRBV5-1 and TRBJ2-7, with TRBD2 matching 13 bases. The CDR3 runs to 19 residues. Germline CDR1 and CDR2: SGHRS and YFSETQ. With V trimmed by 4 bases and J by 1 base, 14 bases remained unmatched.

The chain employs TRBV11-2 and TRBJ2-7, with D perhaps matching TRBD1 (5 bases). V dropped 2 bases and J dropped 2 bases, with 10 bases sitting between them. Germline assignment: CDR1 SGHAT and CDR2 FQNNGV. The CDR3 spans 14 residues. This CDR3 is CASSLITGTYEQYF. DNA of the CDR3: TGTGCCAGCAGCTTAATTACAGGTACCTACGAGCAGTACTTC.

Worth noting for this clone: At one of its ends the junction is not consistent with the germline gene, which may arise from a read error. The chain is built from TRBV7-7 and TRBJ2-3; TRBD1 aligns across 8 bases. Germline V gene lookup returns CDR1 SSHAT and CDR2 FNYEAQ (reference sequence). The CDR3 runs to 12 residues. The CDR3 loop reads CASSGQGNTQYF. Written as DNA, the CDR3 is TGTGCTAGCAGCGGACAGGGAAATACGCAGTATTTT.

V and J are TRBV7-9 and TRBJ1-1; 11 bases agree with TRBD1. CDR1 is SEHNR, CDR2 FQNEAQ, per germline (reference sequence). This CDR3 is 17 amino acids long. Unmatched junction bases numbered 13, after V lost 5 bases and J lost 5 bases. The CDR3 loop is CASSTRTGGLLGTEAFF. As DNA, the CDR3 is TGTGCCAGCAGCACTAGGACAGGGGGCTTATTGGGTACTGAAGCTTTCTTT.

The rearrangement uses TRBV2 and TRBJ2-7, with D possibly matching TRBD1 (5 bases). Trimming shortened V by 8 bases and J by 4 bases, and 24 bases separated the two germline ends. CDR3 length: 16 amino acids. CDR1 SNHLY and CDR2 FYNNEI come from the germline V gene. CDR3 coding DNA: TGTGCCAGCTTGGAACCCCAAGGGGCTCCTCTTTACGAGCAGTACTTC. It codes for CASLEPQGAPLYEQYF.

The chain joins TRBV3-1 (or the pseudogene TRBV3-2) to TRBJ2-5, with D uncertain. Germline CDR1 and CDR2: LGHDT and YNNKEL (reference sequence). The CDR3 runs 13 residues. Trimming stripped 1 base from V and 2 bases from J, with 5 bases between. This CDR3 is CASSQAIQETQYF. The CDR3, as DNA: TGTGCCAGCAGCCAAGCCATACAAGAGACCCAGTACTTC.

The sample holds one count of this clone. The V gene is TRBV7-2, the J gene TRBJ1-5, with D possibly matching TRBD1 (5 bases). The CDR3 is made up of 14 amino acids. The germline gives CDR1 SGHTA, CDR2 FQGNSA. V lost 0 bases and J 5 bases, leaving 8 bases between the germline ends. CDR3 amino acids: CASSLAGAHQPQHF. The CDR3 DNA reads TGTGCCAGCAGCTTAGCCGGGGCTCATCAGCCCCAGCATTTT. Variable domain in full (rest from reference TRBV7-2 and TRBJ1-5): GAGVSQSPSNKVTEKGKDVELRCDPISGHTALYWYRQSLGQGLEFLIYFQGNSAPDKSGLPSDRFSAERTGGSVSTLTIQRTQQEDSAVYLCASSLAGAHQPQHFGDGTRLSIL.

This CDR3 reads CASSLRGIHEQYF. Here the CDR3 DNA reads TGTGCCAGCAGTTTACGGGGGATCCACGAGCAGTACTTC. The chain combines TRBV12-3 or TRBV12-4 with TRBJ2-7; D possibly corresponds to TRBD2 (6 bases). The CDR3 sequence is 13 residues long. Trimming removed 2 bases at V and 5 bases at J, with 10 bases between.

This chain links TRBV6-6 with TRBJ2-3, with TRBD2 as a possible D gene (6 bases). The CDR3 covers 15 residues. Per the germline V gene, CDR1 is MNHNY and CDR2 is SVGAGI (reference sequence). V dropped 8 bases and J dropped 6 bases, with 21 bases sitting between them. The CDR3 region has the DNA TGTGCCAGCTCCTCGAGGGTAGCGGAGGGGGATACGCAGTATTTT. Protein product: CASSSRVAEGDTQYF.

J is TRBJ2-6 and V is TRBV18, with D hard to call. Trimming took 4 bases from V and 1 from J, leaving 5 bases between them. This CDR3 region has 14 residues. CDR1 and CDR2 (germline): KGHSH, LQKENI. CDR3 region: CASSRESGANVLTF. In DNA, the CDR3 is TGTGCCAGCTCACGCGAATCTGGGGCCAACGTCCTGACTTTC.

Written as DNA, the CDR3 is TGTGCCAGTAGTATAGCAGGGAATAATTCACCCCTCCACTTT. Translation gives CASSIAGNNSPLHF. This chain connects TRBV19 to TRBJ1-6, with D perhaps TRBD1 (5 bases). This CDR3 is 14 amino acids long. The germline V and J ends were trimmed by 1 base and 5 bases, with 6 bases remaining between them. Germline V CDR1 and CDR2: LNHDA, SQIVND (reference sequence).

The CDR3 DNA follows: TGCGCCAGCAGCTCTGCCGACGGGAACTTTAACTATGGCTACACCTTC. This encodes CASSSADGNFNYGYTF. The chain is built from TRBV5-1 and TRBJ1-2; D gene ambiguous. This CDR3 has 16 residues. CDR1 and CDR2 from the germline V gene are SGHRS and YFSETQ. Trimming removed 3 bases at V and 1 base at J, with 16 bases between.

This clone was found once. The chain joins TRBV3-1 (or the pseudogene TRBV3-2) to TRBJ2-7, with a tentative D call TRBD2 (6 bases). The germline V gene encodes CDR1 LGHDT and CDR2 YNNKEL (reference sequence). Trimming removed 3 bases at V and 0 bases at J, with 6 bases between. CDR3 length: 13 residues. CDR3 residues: CASSHGSSYEQYF. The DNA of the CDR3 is TGTGCCAGCAGCCACGGGAGCTCCTACGAGCAGTACTTC.

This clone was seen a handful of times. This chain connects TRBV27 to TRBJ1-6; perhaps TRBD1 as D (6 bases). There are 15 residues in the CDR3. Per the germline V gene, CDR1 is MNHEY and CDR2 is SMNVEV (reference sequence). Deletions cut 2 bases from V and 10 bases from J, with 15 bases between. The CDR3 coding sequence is TGTGCCAGCAGTTTAAGGAACAGGGAAGCCTCACCCCTCCACTTT. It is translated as CASSLRNREASPLHF.

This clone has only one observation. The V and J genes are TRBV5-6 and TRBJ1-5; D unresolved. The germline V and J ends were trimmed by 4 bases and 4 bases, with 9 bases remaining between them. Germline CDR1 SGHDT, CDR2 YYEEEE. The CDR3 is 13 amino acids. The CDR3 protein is CASSTGPNQPQHF. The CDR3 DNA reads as TGTGCCAGCAGCACCGGACCAAATCAGCCCCAGCATTTT.

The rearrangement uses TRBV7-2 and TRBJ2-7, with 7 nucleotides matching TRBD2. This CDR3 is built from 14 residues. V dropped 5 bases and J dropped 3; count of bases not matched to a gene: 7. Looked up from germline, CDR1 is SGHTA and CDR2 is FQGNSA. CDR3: CASSKVRGDYEQYF. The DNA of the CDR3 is TGTGCCAGCAGCAAAGTCCGGGGGGACTACGAGCAGTACTTC.

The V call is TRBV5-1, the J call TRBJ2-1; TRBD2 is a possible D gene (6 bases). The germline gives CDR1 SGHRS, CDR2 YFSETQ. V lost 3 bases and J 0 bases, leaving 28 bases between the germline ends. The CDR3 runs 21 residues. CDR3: CASSSRSGTSKPTSSYNEQFF. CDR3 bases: TGCGCCAGCAGCTCCCGGTCCGGGACTTCCAAACCTACCAGCTCCTACAATGAGCAGTTCTTC.

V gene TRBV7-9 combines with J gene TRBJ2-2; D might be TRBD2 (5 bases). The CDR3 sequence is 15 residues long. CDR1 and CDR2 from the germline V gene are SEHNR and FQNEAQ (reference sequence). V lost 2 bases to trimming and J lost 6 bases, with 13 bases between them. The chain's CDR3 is CASSLLLAIAGELFF. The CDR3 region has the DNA TGTGCCAGCAGCTTATTGCTAGCAATCGCCGGGGAGCTGTTTTTT.

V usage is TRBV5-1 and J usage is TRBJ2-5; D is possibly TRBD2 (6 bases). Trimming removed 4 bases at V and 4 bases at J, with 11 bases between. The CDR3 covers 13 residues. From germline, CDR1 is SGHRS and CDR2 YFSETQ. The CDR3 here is CASSRQGGETQYF. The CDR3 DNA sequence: TGCGCCAGCAGCAGGCAGGGAGGAGAGACCCAGTACTTC.

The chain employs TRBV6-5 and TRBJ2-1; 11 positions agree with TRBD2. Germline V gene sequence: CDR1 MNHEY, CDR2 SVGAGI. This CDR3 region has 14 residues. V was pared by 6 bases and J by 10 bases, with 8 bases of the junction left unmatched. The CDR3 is CASSFGLAGREQFF. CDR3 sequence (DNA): TGTGCCAGCAGCTTTGGACTAGCGGGTAGGGAGCAGTTCTTC.

DNA for the CDR3: TGTGCCAGCAGCGTCCGGGCCGGAATCGGAGTCGAGCAGTACTTC. Encoded protein: CASSVRAGIGVEQYF. The V and J genes are TRBV9 and TRBJ2-7; no definite D call. The CDR3 contains 15 residues. Germline V lookup: CDR1 SGDLS, CDR2 YYNGEE. Trimming cost V 2 bases and J 6 bases, with 18 bases left between them.

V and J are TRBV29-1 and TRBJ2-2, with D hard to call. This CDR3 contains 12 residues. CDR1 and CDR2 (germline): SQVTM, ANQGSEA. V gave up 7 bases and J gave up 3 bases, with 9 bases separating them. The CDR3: CSGTVYTGELFF. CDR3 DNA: TGCAGCGGAACAGTTTACACCGGGGAGCTGTTTTTT.

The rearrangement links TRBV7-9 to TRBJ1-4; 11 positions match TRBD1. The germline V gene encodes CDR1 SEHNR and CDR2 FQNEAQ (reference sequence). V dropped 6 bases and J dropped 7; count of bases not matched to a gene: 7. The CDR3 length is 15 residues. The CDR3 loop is CASSFGTGGVEKLFF. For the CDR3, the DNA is TGTGCCAGCAGTTTTGGGACAGGGGGAGTTGAAAAACTGTTTTTT.

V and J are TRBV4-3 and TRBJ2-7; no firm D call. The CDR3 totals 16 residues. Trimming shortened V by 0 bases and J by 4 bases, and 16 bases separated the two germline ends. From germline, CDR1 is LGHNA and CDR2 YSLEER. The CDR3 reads CASSQDFSARFYEQYF. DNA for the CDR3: TGCGCCAGCAGCCAAGATTTCAGCGCAAGATTTTACGAGCAGTACTTC.

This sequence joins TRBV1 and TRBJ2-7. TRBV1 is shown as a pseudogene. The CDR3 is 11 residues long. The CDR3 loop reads CTSSHLRPQYF. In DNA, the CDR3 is TGCACCAGCAGCCATCTAAGGCCGCAGTACTTC.